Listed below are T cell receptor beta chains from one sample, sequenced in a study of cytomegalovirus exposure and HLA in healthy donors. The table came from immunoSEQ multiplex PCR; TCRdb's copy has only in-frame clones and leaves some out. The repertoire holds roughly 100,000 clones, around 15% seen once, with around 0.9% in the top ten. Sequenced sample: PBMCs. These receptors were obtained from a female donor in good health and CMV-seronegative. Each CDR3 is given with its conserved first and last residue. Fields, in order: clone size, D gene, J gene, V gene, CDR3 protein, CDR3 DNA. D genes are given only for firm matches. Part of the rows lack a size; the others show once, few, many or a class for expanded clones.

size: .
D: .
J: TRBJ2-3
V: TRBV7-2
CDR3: CASRVNWAVGTDTQYF
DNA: TGTGCCAGCAGGGTGAATTGGGCCGTCGGCACAGATACGCAGTATTTT

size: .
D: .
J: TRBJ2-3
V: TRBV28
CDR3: CASSHGTPSLDTQYF
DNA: TGTGCCAGCTCCCACGGGACTCCCTCCCTAGATACGCAGTATTTT

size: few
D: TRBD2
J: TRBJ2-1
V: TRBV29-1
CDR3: CSGGLARDEQFF
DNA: TGCAGCGGGGGACTAGCGAGGGATGAGCAGTTCTTC

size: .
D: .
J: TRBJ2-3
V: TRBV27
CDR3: CAIGSRYTQYF
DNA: TGTGCCATCGGGAGCCGCTATACGCAGTATTTT

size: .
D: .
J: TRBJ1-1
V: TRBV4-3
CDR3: CASSYRGGTNTEAFF
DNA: TGCGCCAGCAGCTACCGGGGGGGCACGAACACTGAAGCTTTCTTT

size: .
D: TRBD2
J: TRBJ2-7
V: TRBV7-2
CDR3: CASSLTSGSYEQYF
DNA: TGTGCCAGCAGCTTAACTAGCGGGAGTTACGAGCAGTACTTC

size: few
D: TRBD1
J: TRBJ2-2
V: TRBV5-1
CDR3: CASSLGTGGNGELFF
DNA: TGCGCCAGCAGCTTGGGGACAGGGGGCAACGGGGAGCTGTTTTTT

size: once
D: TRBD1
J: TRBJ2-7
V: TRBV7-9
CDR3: CASSPGQGASEQYF
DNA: TGTGCCAGCAGCCCGGGACAGGGGGCCTCCGAGCAGTACTTC

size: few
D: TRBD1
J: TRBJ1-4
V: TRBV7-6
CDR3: CASSSDRVNEKLFF
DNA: TGTGCCAGCAGCTCAGACAGGGTCAATGAAAAACTGTTTTTT

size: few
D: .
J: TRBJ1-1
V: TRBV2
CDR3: CASRDSEIGGEAFF
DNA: TGTGCCAGCAGGGATTCGGAAATAGGGGGTGAAGCTTTCTTT

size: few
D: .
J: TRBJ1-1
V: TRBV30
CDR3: CARGLSNTEAFF
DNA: TGTGCCAGGGGTCTGTCGAACACTGAAGCTTTCTTT

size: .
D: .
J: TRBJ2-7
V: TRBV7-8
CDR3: CASSLLATAYEQYF
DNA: TGTGCCAGCAGCTTATTGGCTACAGCCTACGAGCAGTACTTC

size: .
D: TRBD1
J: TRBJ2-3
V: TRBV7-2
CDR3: CASTGQDTSTDTQYF
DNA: TGTGCCAGCACCGGACAGGACACTAGCACAGATACGCAGTATTTT

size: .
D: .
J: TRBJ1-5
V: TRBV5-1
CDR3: CASSPSGRGQPQHF
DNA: TGCGCCAGCAGCCCGTCCGGTAGGGGTCAGCCCCAGCATTTT

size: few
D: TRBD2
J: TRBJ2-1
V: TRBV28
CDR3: CASLSGLADYGEQFF
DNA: TGTGCCAGCCTATCGGGACTAGCCGATTATGGTGAGCAGTTCTTC

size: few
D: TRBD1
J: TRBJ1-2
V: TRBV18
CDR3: CASSSGTGKSYGYTF
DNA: TGTGCCAGCTCATCCGGGACAGGGAAATCCTATGGCTACACCTTC

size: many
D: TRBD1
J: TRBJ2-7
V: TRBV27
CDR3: CASSGERTGRYEQYF
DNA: TGTGCCAGCAGCGGGGAGAGGACAGGGCGGTACGAGCAGTACTTC

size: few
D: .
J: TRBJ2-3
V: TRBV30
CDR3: CAWTNRNAIPSTDTQYF
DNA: TGTGCCTGGACGAACAGGAACGCTATACCCTCCACAGATACGCAGTATTTT

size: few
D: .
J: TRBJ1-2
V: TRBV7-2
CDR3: CASSLDRAGYTF
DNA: TGTGCCAGCAGCTTAGACAGGGCGGGCTACACCTTC

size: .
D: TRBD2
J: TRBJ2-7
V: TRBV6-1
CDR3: CASRGDSYEQYF
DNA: TGTGCGTCGCGGGGGGATTCCTACGAGCAGTACTTC

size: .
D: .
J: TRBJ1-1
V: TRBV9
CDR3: CASSVVTGVDTEAFF
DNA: TGTGCCAGCAGCGTAGTCACGGGGGTAGACACTGAAGCTTTCTTT

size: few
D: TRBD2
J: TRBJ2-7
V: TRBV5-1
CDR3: CASSREGSGGSYEQYF
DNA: TGCGCCAGCAGCCGTGAAGGTAGCGGGGGCTCCTACGAGCAGTACTTC

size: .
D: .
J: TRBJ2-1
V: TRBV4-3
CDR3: CASSQGAGPTYNEQFF
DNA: TGCGCCAGCAGCCAAGGCGCGGGTCCAACCTACAATGAGCAGTTCTTC

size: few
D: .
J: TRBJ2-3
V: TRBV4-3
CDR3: CASSQGGAASTDTQYF
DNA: TGCGCCAGCAGCCAAGGCGGAGCGGCTAGCACAGATACGCAGTATTTT

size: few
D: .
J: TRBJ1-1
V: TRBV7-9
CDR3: CASREGNIGTVMNTEAFF
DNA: TGTGCCAGCAGGGAGGGTAATATTGGCACGGTCATGAACACTGAAGCTTTCTTT

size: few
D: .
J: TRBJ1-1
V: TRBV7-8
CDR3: CASSLGHADSGGAFF
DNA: TGTGCCAGCAGCTTAGGACACGCGGATTCGGGGGGAGCTTTCTTT

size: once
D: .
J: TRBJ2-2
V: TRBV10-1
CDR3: CASSEAGNTGELFF
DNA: TGCGCCAGCAGTGAGGCAGGGAACACCGGGGAGCTGTTTTTT

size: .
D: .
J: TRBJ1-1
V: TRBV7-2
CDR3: CASSFNKFTEAFF
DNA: TGTGCCAGCAGCTTTAACAAGTTCACTGAAGCTTTCTTT

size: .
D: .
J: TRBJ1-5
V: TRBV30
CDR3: CAWSFMGPPPQHF
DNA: TGTGCCTGGAGTTTTATGGGGCCCCCTCCCCAGCATTTT

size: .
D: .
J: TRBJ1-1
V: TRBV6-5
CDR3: CATGLSMNTEAFF
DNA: TGTGCCACAGGGCTATCAATGAACACTGAAGCTTTCTTT

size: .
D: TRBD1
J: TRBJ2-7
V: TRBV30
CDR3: CAWSLGIRDRGRKEQYF
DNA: TGTGCCTGGAGTCTCGGAATCCGGGACAGGGGGCGAAAAGAGCAGTACTTC

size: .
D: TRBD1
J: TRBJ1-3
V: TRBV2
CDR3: CASSEDRGTGNTIYF
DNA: TGTGCCAGCAGTGAGGACAGGGGAACCGGAAACACCATATATTTT

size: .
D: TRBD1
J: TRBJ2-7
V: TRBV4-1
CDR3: CASSHRDRGVEEQYF
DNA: TGCGCCAGCAGCCACCGGGACAGGGGAGTGGAGGAGCAGTACTTC

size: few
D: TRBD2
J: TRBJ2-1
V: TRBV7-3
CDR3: CASSSGTSGIQFF
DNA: TGTGCCAGCAGCTCCGGGACTAGCGGGATTCAGTTCTTC

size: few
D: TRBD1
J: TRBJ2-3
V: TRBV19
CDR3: CASGYRDRGSDTQYF
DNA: TGTGCCAGTGGCTACCGGGACAGGGGGTCAGATACGCAGTATTTT